This TCR beta chain was identified in a study of cytomegalovirus exposure and HLA in healthy donors. Findings of the study overall: Later on, analysis showed that most CMV-associated TCR beta chains appeared to be HLA-restricted. In a later analysis, a missense DCLRE1C variant was linked to TCR beta V- and J-gene trimming. Reports described diagnosis of cytomegalovirus status by the classifier as highly specific and sensitive.

Nominal health characterized the donors when sampled, though unrecorded immune exposures were likely. Germline V CDR1 and CDR2: MNHEY, SVGAGI. V gave up 5 bases and J gave up 1 base; unmatched junction bases: 6. The CDR3 length is 15 residues. This clone was seen more than once but under ten times. The antigen is undetermined. Primers included in the PCR were 60 Vbeta and 13 Jbeta primers. Libraries were prepared by immunoSEQ multiplex PCR; TCRdb keeps only in-frame clonotypes and omits some of them. The sample has about 190,000 clones, 79% seen once. The sequence derives from a woman under 30 in good health and CMV-seronegative. The rearrangement links TRBV6-5 to TRBJ2-7, with 9 bases aligning to TRBD1. Specimen: PBMCs. CDR3 amino acids: CASSTRGQGSYEQYF. For the CDR3, the DNA is TGTGCCAGCAGTACCAGGGGACAGGGTTCCTACGAGCAGTACTTC.